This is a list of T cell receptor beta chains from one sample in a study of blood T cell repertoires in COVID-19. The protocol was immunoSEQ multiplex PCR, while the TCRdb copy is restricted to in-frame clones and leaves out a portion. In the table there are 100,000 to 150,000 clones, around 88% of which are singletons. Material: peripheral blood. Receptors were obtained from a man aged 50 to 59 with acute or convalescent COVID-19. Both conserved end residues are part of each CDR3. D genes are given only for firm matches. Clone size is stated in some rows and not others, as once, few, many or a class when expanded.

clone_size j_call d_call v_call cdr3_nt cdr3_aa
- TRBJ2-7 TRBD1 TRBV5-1 TGCGCCAGCAGCCCCGGGACAGAGTACACCTACGAGCAGTACTTC CASSPGTEYTYEQYF
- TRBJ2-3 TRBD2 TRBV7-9 TGTGCCAGCAGCCCCGGGGCGAGACTAGCGGGAGATACGCAGTATTTT CASSPGARLAGDTQYF
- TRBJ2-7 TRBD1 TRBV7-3 TGTGCCAGCAGCTTAATACCCTCCGACAGGGGCGAGCAGTACTTC CASSLIPSDRGEQYF
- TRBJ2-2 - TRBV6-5 TGTGCCAGCAGTCCCCGGTCCGTCGGGGAGCTGTTTTTT CASSPRSVGELFF
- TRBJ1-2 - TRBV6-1 TGTGCCAGCAGCCGACTGAGCTATGGCTACACCTTC CASSRLSYGYTF
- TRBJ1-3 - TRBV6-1 TGTGCCAGCAGTGAATCACGCGGGATCGGAAACACCATATATTTT CASSESRGIGNTIYF
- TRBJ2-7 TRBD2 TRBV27 TGTGCCAGCAGTGCCTATCTACTAGCGGGAGGGCATATCGGCGAGCAGTACTTC CASSAYLLAGGHIGEQYF
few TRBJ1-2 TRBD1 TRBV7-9 TGTGCCAGCAGCTTAGATGACAGGGTCCATGGCTACACCTTC CASSLDDRVHGYTF
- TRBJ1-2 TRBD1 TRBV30 TGTGCCTGGAGTGTGGACAGGGTTAGCGGCTACACCTTC CAWSVDRVSGYTF
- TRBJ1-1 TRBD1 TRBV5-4 TGTGCCAGCAGCTCGGGACAGGGTTTTTTCGGTGACACTGAAGCTTTCTTT CASSSGQGFFGDTEAFF
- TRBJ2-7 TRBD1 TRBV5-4 TGTGCCAGCAGACGCCGGGACAGCATCTCCTACGAGCAGTACTTC CASRRRDSISYEQYF
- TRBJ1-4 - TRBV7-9 TGTGCCAGCAGCTTAGTAGCTGAAAAACTGTTTTTT CASSLVAEKLFF
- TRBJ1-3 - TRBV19 TGTGCCAGTAGTATAATCGGCGACTTGTTTGGAAACACCATATATTTT CASSIIGDLFGNTIYF
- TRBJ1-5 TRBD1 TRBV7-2 TGTGCCAGTTCCCTTCAATATTCCCGGGACAGAGGACAGCCCCAGCATTTT CASSLQYSRDRGQPQHF
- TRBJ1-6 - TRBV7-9 TGTGCCAGCAGCGTACAGGGTAATTCACCCCTCCACTTT CASSVQGNSPLHF
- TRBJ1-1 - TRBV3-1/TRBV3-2 TGTGCCAGCAGCCCCCTCGGAAGGGTTGGGAGCACTGAAGCTTTCTTT CASSPLGRVGSTEAFF
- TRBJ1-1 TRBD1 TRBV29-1 TGCAGCGTCGTGGACAGGGGGCGGAACACTGAAGCTTTCTTT CSVVDRGRNTEAFF
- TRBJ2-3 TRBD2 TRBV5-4 TGTGCCAGCAGTCGCGGGACTAGCGGGGAGACTAGCACAGATACGCAGTATTTT CASSRGTSGETSTDTQYF
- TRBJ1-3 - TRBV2 TGTGCCAGCAGTCTAGGCAGCGGAAACACCATATATTTT CASSLGSGNTIYF
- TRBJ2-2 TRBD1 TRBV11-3 TGTGCCAGCAGCCCCGAGACAGGGGGCCTCGGGGAGCTGTTTTTT CASSPETGGLGELFF
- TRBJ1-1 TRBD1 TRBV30 TGTGCCTGGAGTGATGATTACAGGGGGGAAGCTTTCTTT CAWSDDYRGEAFF
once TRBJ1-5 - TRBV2 TGTGCCAGCAGGCCAGAAGTTAGCAATCAGCCCCAGCATTTT CASRPEVSNQPQHF
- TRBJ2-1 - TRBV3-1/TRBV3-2 TGTGCCAGCAGCCAGGGGGCGAGGAATGAGCAGTTCTTC CASSQGARNEQFF
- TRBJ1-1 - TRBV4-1 TGCGCCAGCAGCCAAAAACGGGGGTCGGGCACTGAAGCTTTCTTT CASSQKRGSGTEAFF
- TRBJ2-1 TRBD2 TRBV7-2 TGTGCCAGCAGCTTAAGGTACAGCGGGAGCGGTAATGAGCAGTTCTTC CASSLRYSGSGNEQFF
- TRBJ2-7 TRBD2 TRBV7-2 TGTGCCAGCAGCCGGGGGGGGGCCCCCTACGAGCAGTACTTC CASSRGGAPYEQYF
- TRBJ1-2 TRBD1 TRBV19 TGTGCCAGTAGTATTAGGGGACAGGGTGGGGAAGACTATGGCTACACCTTC CASSIRGQGGEDYGYTF
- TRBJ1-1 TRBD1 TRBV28 TGTGCCAGCCCCCCCAGGGGGCTCCTAAACACTGAAGCTTTCTTT CASPPRGLLNTEAFF
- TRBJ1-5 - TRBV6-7 TGTGCCAGCAGCCCCGGGGCCCAGCATTTT CASSPGAQHF
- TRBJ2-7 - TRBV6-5 TGTGCCAGCAGTCGCTGGGGCATCTACGAGCAGTACTTC CASSRWGIYEQYF
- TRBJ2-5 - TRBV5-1 TGCGCCAGTCAACCTGGGCCTCAAGAGACCCAGTACTTC CASQPGPQETQYF
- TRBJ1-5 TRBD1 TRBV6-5 TGTGCCAGCAGTCCCCGGGGACAGGGGGTTCAGCCCCAGCATTTT CASSPRGQGVQPQHF
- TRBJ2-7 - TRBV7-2 TGTGCCAGCAGCTTAGGAGGCGGGGACTCCTACGAGCAGTACTTC CASSLGGGDSYEQYF
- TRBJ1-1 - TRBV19 TGTGCCAGTAGTGTCACGTACCGGGGGGCCCTGGGTGAAGCTTTCTTT CASSVTYRGALGEAFF
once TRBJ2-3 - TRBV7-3 TGTGCCAGCAGCTTACGGGGGAGCACAGATACGCAGTATTTT CASSLRGSTDTQYF
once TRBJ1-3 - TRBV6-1 TGTGCCAGCAGTGCCTCCAGGGTTTCCTCTGGAAACACCATATATTTT CASSASRVSSGNTIYF
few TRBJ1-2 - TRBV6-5 TGTGCCAGCAGTTACGGATGGGCCTTTAACTATGGCTACACCTTC CASSYGWAFNYGYTF
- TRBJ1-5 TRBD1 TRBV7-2 TGTGCCAGCAGCTTGGGACAGGGATGGAATCAGCCCCAGCATTTT CASSLGQGWNQPQHF
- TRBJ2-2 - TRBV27 TGTGCCAGCAGTTTTTCGCGGGAAGCCGGGGAGCTGTTTTTT CASSFSREAGELFF
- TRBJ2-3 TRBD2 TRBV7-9 TGTGCCAGCAGCTTCTTTTACGCGGGGGGCACAGATACGCAGTATTTT CASSFFYAGGTDTQYF
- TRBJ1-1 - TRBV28 TGTGCCAGCAGTTTCTGGGGCGACCAAAGTGTCTTT CASSFWGDQSVF